One sample yielded the 29 T cell receptor beta chains listed below, sequenced in a study of T cell responses to AZD1222 COVID-19 vaccine. Clones were sequenced by immunoSEQ multiplex PCR, and TCRdb holds only the in-frame ones, with some missing. This repertoire shows roughly 96,000 clones, 70% to 90% found once; its top ten account for around an eighth. The sample was peripheral blood, taken 28 days after the second AZD1222 dose. These receptors were collected from an adult who received the AZD1222 COVID-19 vaccine.

This rearrangement joins TRBV4-3 to TRBJ2-3, with TRBD2 matching 11 bases. Germline V gene data show CDR1 as LGHNA and CDR2 as YSLEER. V lost 0 bases and J lost 1; bases outside the gene matches: 9. The CDR3 contains 19 residues. The CDR3 protein is CASSQDVSGGAGGTDTQYF. Here the CDR3 DNA reads TGCGCCAGCAGCCAAGATGTTAGCGGGGGGGCCGGGGGCACAGATACGCAGTATTTT.

The rearrangement uses TRBV25-1 and TRBJ1-2, with D possibly being TRBD1 (6 bases). Per germline, CDR1 MGHDK and CDR2 SYGVNS. The V end lost 5 bases, the J end lost 6 bases, and 10 bases lay between the germline ends. This CDR3 comprises 12 residues. CDR3 amino acids: CASSPGADGYTF. The DNA of the CDR3 is TGTGCCAGCAGTCCAGGGGCGGATGGCTACACCTTC.

This chain's CDR3 is CASSLVQSTGELFF. For the CDR3, the DNA is TGTGCCAGCAGCTTGGTACAGTCCACCGGGGAGCTGTTTTTT. The J gene is TRBJ2-2, the V gene TRBV5-5; no firm D call. This CDR3 is 14 amino acids long. CDR1 SGHKS and CDR2 YYEKEE come from the germline V gene (reference sequence). Trimming shortened V by 0 bases and J by 4 bases, and 7 bases separated the two germline ends. Complete variable domain (other parts from reference TRBV5-5 and TRBJ2-2): DAGVTQSPTHLIKTRGQQVTLRCSPISGHKSVSWYQQVLGQGPQFIFQYYEKEERGRGNFPDRFSARQFPNYSSELNVNALLLGDSALYLCASSLVQSTGELFFGEGSRLTVL.

This clone came up once. The chain has TRBV7-8 and TRBJ2-1; maybe TRBD1 (7 bases). Trimming left V 6 bases short and J 8 bases short, with 23 bases between. The length of the CDR3 is 16 residues. Germline values: CDR1 SGHVS, CDR2 FQNEAQ. The CDR3 loop reads CASSQRVRGASHEQFF. CDR3 nucleotides: TGTGCCAGCAGTCAAAGGGTCAGGGGGGCTTCCCATGAGCAGTTCTTC.

The CDR3 sequence: CASSPLRGGWEQYF. CDR3 sequence (DNA): TGTGCCAGCTCACCCCTCCGTGGGGGGTGGGAGCAGTACTTC. The chain recombines TRBV18 with TRBJ2-7; the D gene is possibly TRBD2 (6 bases). The germline V gene has CDR1 KGHSH and CDR2 LQKENI. This CDR3 comprises 14 residues. The V gene lost 3 bases and the J gene lost 7 bases, with 16 bases spanning the gap.

V gene TRBV7-3 combines with J gene TRBJ2-2; weak D call: TRBD1 (5 bases). Germline CDR1 is SGHTA and CDR2 is FQGTGA. This CDR3 is 14 amino acids long. Trimming took off 6 bases at V and 1 base at J, with 9 bases between the two ends. DNA for the CDR3: TGTGCCAGCAGATCGGACAAGAACACCGGGGAGCTGTTTTTT. Translated: CASRSDKNTGELFF.

This chain uses TRBV5-5 with TRBJ2-2; possibly TRBD1 or TRBD2 for D (6 bases each). Trimming pared 4 bases from V and 5 bases from J, leaving 15 bases between. Germline CDR1 is SGHKS and CDR2 is YYEKEE (reference sequence). The CDR3 extends over 15 amino acids. Here the CDR3 DNA reads TGTGCCAGCAGCCCGAATACAGGGAGGACCGGGGAGCTGTTTTTT. It yields the protein CASSPNTGRTGELFF.

V and J are TRBV6-6 and TRBJ2-2; TRBD1 might be the D (6 bases). Germline V gene data show CDR1 as MNHNY and CDR2 as SVGAGI (reference sequence). The CDR3 is made up of 14 amino acids. V gave up 6 bases and J gave up 2 bases, with 10 bases separating them. The CDR3 sequence: CASSTGTNTGELFF. CDR3 DNA sequence: TGTGCCAGCAGCACAGGGACAAACACCGGGGAGCTGTTTTTT.

This chain uses TRBV5-1 with TRBJ2-2, with TRBD2 identical over 8 bases. This CDR3 comprises 17 residues. Trimming at V came to 4 bases and at J to 0 bases, leaving 8 bases not matched to a gene. CDR1 is SGHRS, CDR2 YFSETQ, per germline. The CDR3 loop reads CASSDRTSSANTGELFF. As DNA, the CDR3 is TGCGCCAGCAGCGATCGGACTAGCAGCGCGAACACCGGGGAGCTGTTTTTT.

This chain links TRBV6-1 with TRBJ2-7; a weak D match, TRBD1 (5 bases). Germline loops: CDR1 MNHNS, CDR2 SASEGT. The CDR3 is 15 residues long. Trimming removed 1 base from V and 2 bases from J, with 12 bases in between. The CDR3 reads CASSEGGAQTYEQYF. CDR3 bases: TGTGCCAGCAGTGAAGGTGGGGCCCAGACCTACGAGCAGTACTTC.

The chain recombines TRBV12-3 or TRBV12-4 with TRBJ2-1; D may be TRBD1 or TRBD2 (6 bases each). The V and J ends lost 1 base and 8 bases respectively, with 9 bases between them. The CDR3 consists of 13 residues. The CDR3 sequence: CASSLGGAHEQFF. The CDR3, as DNA: TGTGCCAGCAGTTTAGGGGGGGCCCATGAGCAGTTCTTC.

The rearrangement uses TRBV20-1 and TRBJ2-1, with D uncertain. From germline, CDR1 is DFQATT and CDR2 SNEGSKA (reference sequence). The CDR3 runs 11 residues. The V gene lost 5 bases and the J gene lost 8 bases, with 10 bases spanning the gap. Written as DNA, the CDR3 is TGCAGTGCTCCGAACTTCGATGAGCAGTTCTTC. Its translation is CSAPNFDEQFF.

This clone appeared a few times. The V and J genes are TRBV27 and TRBJ1-2, with no clear D. Germline CDR1 is MNHEY and CDR2 is SMNVEV (reference sequence). V was cut by 2 bases and J by 0 bases, with 16 bases left in between. This CDR3 contains 17 residues. The CDR3 bases are TGTGCCAGCAGTTTACGGCCGAGAGGGAAGGCTAACTATGGCTACACCTTC. Translation gives CASSLRPRGKANYGYTF.

This sequence joins TRBV11-3 and TRBJ2-1, with a tentative D call TRBD1 (6 bases). V lost 5 bases and J lost 8, with 10 bases in between. Germline V gene sequence: CDR1 SGHNT, CDR2 YENEEA. This CDR3 comprises 12 residues. CDR3 nucleotide sequence: TGTGCCAGCAGCCTACAGGGAGATGAGCAGTTCTTC. Its protein product is CASSLQGDEQFF.

V gene TRBV7-8 combines with J gene TRBJ2-6, with 7 positions matching TRBD2. V trimming: 6 bases; J trimming: 4 bases; junction bases outside the gene matches: 9. The CDR3 is 16 amino acids. Germline V lookup: CDR1 SGHVS, CDR2 FQNEAQ. Here the CDR3 reads CASSLLGGYGANVLTF. The CDR3 nucleotides are TGTGCCAGCAGTCTTTTGGGGGGGTACGGGGCCAACGTCCTGACTTTC.

V is TRBV28 and J is TRBJ1-5; TRBD1 matches 11 bases. V shed 2 bases, J shed 5 bases, and the junction held 5 bases outside the gene matches. The V gene's germline CDR1 is MDHEN and CDR2 SYDVKM. The CDR3 runs 16 residues. CDR3 sequence reads: CASSLAGTGGDQPQHF. The CDR3 nucleotides are TGTGCCAGCAGTTTAGCCGGGACAGGGGGAGATCAGCCCCAGCATTTT. The full variable domain, its missing parts supplied by reference TRBV28 and TRBJ1-5, is DVKVTQSSRYLVKRTGEKVFLECVQDMDHENMFWYRQDPGLGLRLIYFSYDVKMKEKGDIPEGYSVSREKKERFSLILESASTNQTSMYLCASSLAGTGGDQPQHFGDGTRLSIL.

The rearrangement joins TRBV2 to TRBJ2-1, with a possible D match to TRBD1 (6 bases). The V gene's germline CDR1 is SNHLY and CDR2 FYNNEI. The CDR3 extends over 11 amino acids. With 6 bases removed from V and 8 bases from J, the gap between germline ends came to 8 bases. This chain's CDR3 is CASRGAYEQFF. CDR3 in DNA: TGTGCCAGCAGGGGGGCCTATGAGCAGTTCTTC.

The chain carries TRBV27 and TRBJ2-4, with D hard to call. The CDR3 has 13 amino acids. Trimming took 2 bases from V and 8 from J, leaving 10 bases between them. In germline, CDR1 is MNHEY, CDR2 SMNVEV (reference sequence). CDR3 sequence: CASSLLGSDIQYF. CDR3 nucleotide sequence: TGTGCCAGCAGTTTACTCGGTTCGGACATTCAGTACTTC.

The chain links TRBV4-1 to TRBJ1-5; no reliable D call. Deletions cut 0 bases from V and 7 bases from J, with 19 bases between. Germline V lookup: CDR1 MGHRA, CDR2 YSYEKL. The CDR3 is made up of 17 amino acids. CDR3: CASSQDRAAAASQPQHF. CDR3 DNA: TGCGCCAGCAGCCAAGATAGGGCGGCCGCAGCAAGCCAGCCCCAGCATTTT.

The CDR3: CASSPGLVGEQYF. The CDR3 DNA follows: TGTGCCAGCAGCCCGGGACTAGTTGGAGAGCAGTACTTC. The chain carries TRBV3-1 (or the pseudogene TRBV3-2) and TRBJ2-7; 8 bases match TRBD2. The CDR3 runs to 13 residues. Germline assignment: CDR1 LGHDT and CDR2 YNNKEL (reference sequence). The ends lost 4 bases at V and 7 bases at J; junction bases unmatched: 6.

The chain uses TRBV4-1 and TRBJ1-5, with D unclear. The CDR3 sequence is 14 residues long. CDR1 is MGHRA, CDR2 YSYEKL, per germline. V gave up 5 bases and J gave up 2 bases, with 10 bases separating them. The CDR3 sequence: CASSFSQGNQPQHF. CDR3 DNA: TGCGCCAGCAGCTTTAGCCAAGGCAATCAGCCCCAGCATTTT.

The chain couples TRBV27 to TRBJ2-5; D gene ambiguous. The V gene's germline CDR1 is MNHEY and CDR2 SMNVEV (reference sequence). The V gene lost 5 bases and the J gene lost 4 bases, with 14 bases spanning the gap. This CDR3 is 14 amino acids long. The CDR3 loop reads CASSPIGPLETQYF. CDR3 DNA sequence: TGTGCCAGCAGTCCTATCGGCCCCTTAGAGACCCAGTACTTC.

The chain has TRBV11-3 and TRBJ2-3; D perhaps matches TRBD1 (6 bases). Trimming shortened V by 0 bases and J by 4 bases, and 17 bases separated the two germline ends. The CDR3 has 17 amino acids. The germline CDR1 and CDR2 sequences are SGHNT and YENEEA. The CDR3 here is CASSLDYTGSLADTQYF. DNA for the CDR3: TGTGCCAGCAGCTTAGATTACACAGGGTCTCTAGCAGATACGCAGTATTTT.

This clone appeared a single time. The chain joins TRBV6-4 to TRBJ2-7, with a tentative D call TRBD1 (6 bases). This CDR3 region has 13 residues. The V and J ends lost 6 bases and 1 base respectively, with 10 bases between them. Germline V gives CDR1 MRHNA, CDR2 SNTAGT. The CDR3 nucleotides are TGTGCCAGCAGCCCGGACAGATCCTACGAGCAGTACTTC. Amino acid sequence: CASSPDRSYEQYF.

The chain uses TRBV29-1 and TRBJ1-2, with TRBD1 matching 12 bases. CDR1 and CDR2 from the germline V gene are SQVTM and ANQGSEA. This CDR3 is built from 15 residues. V was clipped by 4 bases and J by 0 bases; unmatched bases: 3. CDR3 loop: CSVAGTGGTNYGYTF. DNA for the CDR3: TGCAGCGTTGCGGGGACAGGGGGCACTAACTATGGCTACACCTTC.

The gene calls are TRBV4-2 and TRBJ1-1; D uncertain. CDR1 LGHNA and CDR2 YNFKEQ come from the germline V gene. The V end was cut by 1 base, the J end by 2 bases, with 20 bases between. The CDR3 runs to 18 residues. The CDR3 protein is CASSQASGSERGNTEAFF. CDR3 DNA sequence: TGTGCCAGCAGCCAAGCGTCCGGGTCGGAGAGAGGTAACACTGAAGCTTTCTTT.

This clone was found once. CDR3 loop: CASSLPHGEAFF. For the CDR3, the DNA is TGTGCCAGCAGCCTCCCCCACGGTGAAGCTTTCTTT. The chain carries TRBV3-1 (or the pseudogene TRBV3-2) and TRBJ1-1; D gene unclear. Germline values: CDR1 LGHDT, CDR2 YNNKEL (reference sequence). V was cut by 4 bases and J by 7 bases, with 10 bases left in between. The CDR3 is 12 amino acids.

V and J are TRBV4-1 and TRBJ2-5, with 8 bases lining up with TRBD2. CDR1 is MGHRA, CDR2 YSYEKL, per germline. V lost 0 bases, J lost 1 base, and 7 bases stayed unmatched. This CDR3 has 17 amino acids. The CDR3 loop is CASSQELRGGGQETQYF. The CDR3 nucleotides are TGCGCCAGCAGCCAAGAACTTCGGGGGGGCGGCCAAGAGACCCAGTACTTC.

The rearrangement uses TRBV10-3 and TRBJ2-1; 13 positions match TRBD2. V was pared by 8 bases and J by 7 bases, with 2 bases of the junction left unmatched. This CDR3 is built from 13 residues. Germline V CDR1 and CDR2: ENHRY, SYGVKD. CDR3 bases: TGTGCCATCCGACTAGCGGGGGGTAATGAGCAGTTCTTC. It is translated as CAIRLAGGNEQFF.